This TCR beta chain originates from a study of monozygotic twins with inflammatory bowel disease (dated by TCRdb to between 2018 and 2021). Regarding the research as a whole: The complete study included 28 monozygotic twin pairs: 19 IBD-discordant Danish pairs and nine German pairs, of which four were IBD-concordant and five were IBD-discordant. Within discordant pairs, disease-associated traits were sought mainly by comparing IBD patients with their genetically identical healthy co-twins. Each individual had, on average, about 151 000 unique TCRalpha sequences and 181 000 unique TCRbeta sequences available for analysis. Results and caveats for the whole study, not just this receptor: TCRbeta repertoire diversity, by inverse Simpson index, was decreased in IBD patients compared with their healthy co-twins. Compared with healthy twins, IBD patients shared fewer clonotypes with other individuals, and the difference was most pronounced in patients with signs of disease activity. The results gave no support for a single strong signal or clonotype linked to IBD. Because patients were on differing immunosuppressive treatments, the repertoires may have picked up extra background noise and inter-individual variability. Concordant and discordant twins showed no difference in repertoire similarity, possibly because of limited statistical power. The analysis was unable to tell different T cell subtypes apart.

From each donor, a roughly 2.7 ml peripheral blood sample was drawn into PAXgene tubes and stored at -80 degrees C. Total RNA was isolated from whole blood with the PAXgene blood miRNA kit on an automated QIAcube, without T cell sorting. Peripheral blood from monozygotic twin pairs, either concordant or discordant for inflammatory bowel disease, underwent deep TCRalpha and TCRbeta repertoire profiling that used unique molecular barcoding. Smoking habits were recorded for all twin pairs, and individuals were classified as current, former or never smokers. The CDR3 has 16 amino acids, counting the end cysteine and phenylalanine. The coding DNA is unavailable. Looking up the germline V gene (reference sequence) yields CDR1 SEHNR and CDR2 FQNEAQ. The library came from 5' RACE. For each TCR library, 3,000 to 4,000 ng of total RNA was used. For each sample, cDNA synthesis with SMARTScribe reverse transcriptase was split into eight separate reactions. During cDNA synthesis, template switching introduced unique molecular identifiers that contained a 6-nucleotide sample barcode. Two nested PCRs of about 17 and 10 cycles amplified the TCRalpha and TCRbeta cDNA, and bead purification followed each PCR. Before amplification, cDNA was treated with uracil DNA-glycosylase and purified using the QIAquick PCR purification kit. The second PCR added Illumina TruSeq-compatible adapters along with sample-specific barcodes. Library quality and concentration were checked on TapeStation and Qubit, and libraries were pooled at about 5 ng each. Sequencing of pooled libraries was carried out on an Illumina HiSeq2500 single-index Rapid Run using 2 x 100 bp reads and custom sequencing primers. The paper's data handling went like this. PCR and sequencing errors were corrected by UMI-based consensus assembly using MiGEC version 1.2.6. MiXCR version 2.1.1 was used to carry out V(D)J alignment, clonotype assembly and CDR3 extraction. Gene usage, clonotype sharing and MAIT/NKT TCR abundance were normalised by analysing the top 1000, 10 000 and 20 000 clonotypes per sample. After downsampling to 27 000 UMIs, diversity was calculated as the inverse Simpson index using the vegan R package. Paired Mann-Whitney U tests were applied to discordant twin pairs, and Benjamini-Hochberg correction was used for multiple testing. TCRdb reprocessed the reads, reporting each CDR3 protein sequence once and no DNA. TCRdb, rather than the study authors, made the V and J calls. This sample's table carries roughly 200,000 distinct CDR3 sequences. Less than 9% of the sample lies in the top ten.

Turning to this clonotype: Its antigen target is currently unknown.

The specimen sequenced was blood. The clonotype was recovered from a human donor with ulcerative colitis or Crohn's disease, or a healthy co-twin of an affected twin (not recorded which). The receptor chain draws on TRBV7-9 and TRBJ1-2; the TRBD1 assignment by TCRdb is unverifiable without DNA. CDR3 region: CASSLAIVGGIYGYTF. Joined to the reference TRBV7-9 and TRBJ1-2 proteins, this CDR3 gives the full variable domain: DTGVSQNPRHKITKRGQNVTFRCDPISEHNRLYWYRQTLGQGPEFLTYFQNEAQLEKSRLLSDRFSAERPKGSFSTLEIQRTEQGDSAMYLCASSLAIVGGIYGYTFGSGTRLTVV.